The clone carrying this T cell receptor (beta chain) appeared a few times. Random hexamers were used to reverse transcribe the RNA input (about 0.5 to 1 ug). TCRdb processed the immunoSEQ multiplex PCR reads anew with MiXCR; each CDR3 protein has one entry. The sample yields approximately 80,000 distinct CDR3 sequences, less than 95% seen once. Patients with Susac syndrome met the recently defined diagnostic criteria for definite or probable disease. The data originate from a study of CD8 T cells in Susac syndrome. The CDR3 has 14 residues. Germline V CDR1 and CDR2: MNHEY, SMNVEV (reference sequence). Losses at the gene ends were 3 bases for V and 3 bases for J; bases not matched to a gene: 4.

This receptor was taken from a human donor with Susac syndrome. The sample was CD8+ T cells from PBMCs. V gene TRBV27 combines with J gene TRBJ2-7, with 8 bases lining up with TRBD2. The CDR3, as DNA: TGTGCCAGCAGTTTGGGGACTAGGCGCTACGAGCAGTACTTC. It is translated as CASSLGTRRYEQYF.